This record concerns one T cell receptor beta chain sequence. Its matching antigen is unknown. TCRdb processed the reads anew with MiXCR; each CDR3 protein has one entry. The data contain under 450,000 distinct CDR3 sequences, 34% of them seen just once; the ten biggest clones take up approximately 13%. The CDR3 is made up of 15 amino acids. Per germline, CDR1 MDHEN and CDR2 SYDVKM. The V end was cut by 3 bases, the J end by 5 bases, with 17 bases between. The data were taken from a study of T cell repertoires in cytomegalovirus infection. The overall study: Well-studied HLA-B-restricted CMV epitopes were used in the study alongside recently identified HLA-C-restricted ones. Study results and limitations: HLA-C-restricted CMV-specific TCR beta clonotypes were dominant in the ex vivo response. Accumulated public TCR beta family frequency recognized individuals carrying CMV together with the relevant HLA.

The sequence was obtained from a human donor in good health (CMV status not recorded). Some clones in this sample may be carry-over from other donors' samples. The sequenced sample was cultured PBMCs, obtained from culture after CMV antigen stimulation. J is TRBJ2-7 and V is TRBV28; D tentatively reads TRBD1 or TRBD2 (5 bases each). CDR3 DNA: TGTGCCAGCAGTTTTCACGGGGCTTCCCCAAACGAGCAGTACGTC. Amino acid sequence: CASSFHGASPNEQYV.